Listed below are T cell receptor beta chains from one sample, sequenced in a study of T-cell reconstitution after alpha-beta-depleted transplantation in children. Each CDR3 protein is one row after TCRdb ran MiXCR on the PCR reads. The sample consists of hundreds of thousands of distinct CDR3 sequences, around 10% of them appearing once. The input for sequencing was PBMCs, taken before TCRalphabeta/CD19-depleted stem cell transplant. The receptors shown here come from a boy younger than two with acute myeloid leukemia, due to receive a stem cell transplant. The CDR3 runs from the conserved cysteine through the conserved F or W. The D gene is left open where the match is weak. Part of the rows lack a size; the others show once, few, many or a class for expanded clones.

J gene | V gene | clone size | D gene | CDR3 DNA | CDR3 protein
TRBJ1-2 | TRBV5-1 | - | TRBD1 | TGCGCCAGCAGACCCTCCTCGACAGGGGGCGGAAATGGCTACACCTTC | CASRPSSTGGGNGYTF
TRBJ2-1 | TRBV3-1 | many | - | TGTGCCAGCAGCCAAGAGGGGGCGCAGTACAATGAGCAGTTCTTC | CASSQEGAQYNEQFF
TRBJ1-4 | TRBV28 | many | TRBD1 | TGTGCCAGCAGTTCAGGGGGCAGGACTAATGAAAAACTGTTTTTT | CASSSGGRTNEKLFF
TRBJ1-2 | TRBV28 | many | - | TGTGCCAGCAGTTTACCCCAAGGCTATGGCTACACCTTC | CASSLPQGYGYTF
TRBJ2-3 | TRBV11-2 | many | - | TGTGCCAGCAGCTTATACGGGGGACTCCCCCTTAGCACAGATACGCAGTATTTT | CASSLYGGLPLSTDTQYF
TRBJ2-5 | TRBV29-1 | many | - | TGCAGCGTTGCTATCGGCACACGGCAAGAGACCCAGTACTTC | CSVAIGTRQETQYF
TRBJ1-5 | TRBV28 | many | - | TGTGCCAGTTACCCGGGGACGGCCTCCCAGCCCCAGCATTTT | CASYPGTASQPQHF
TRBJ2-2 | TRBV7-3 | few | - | TGTGCCAGCATTCTAGGGGGGGACAGATACACCGGGGAGCTGTTTTTT | CASILGGDRYTGELFF
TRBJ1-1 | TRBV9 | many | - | TGTGCCAGCAGCGTAGTTGGGGACACTGAAGCTTTCTTT | CASSVVGDTEAFF
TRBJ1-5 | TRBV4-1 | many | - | TGCGCCAGCAGCCAGGACAGCTACTCGGGTCAGCCCCAGCATTTT | CASSQDSYSGQPQHF